The 15 T cell receptor beta chains listed next were all sequenced from one sample in a study of T and B cells in COVID-19 patients (dated by TCRdb to between 2020 and 2021). These reads were obtained on an Illumina MiSeq. TRB rearrangements were amplified by multiplex PCR with BIOMED2 TRB-A/B primer pools. Using fastp trimming at Q25 and MiXCR clonotype assembly, TCRdb reanalyzed the public sequencing data and kept in-frame beta chains. Entries that share a CDR3 protein sequence are merged under the most common genes and DNA. This sample has some 4,300 distinct CDR3 sequences in its table, and approximately 33% of those were observed once. The ten largest clones capture approximately 25% of the sample. TRB repertoires were amplified using roughly 220-550 ng of genomic DNA isolated from blood. The sample consisted of blood. The receptors were sampled from a human donor who had recovered from COVID-19.

This clonotype was seen a few times. The chain couples TRBV19 to TRBJ1-5, with 7 bases aligning to TRBD1. J was trimmed by 7 bases and V by 0 bases; bases with no gene match: 6. CDR1 and CDR2 (germline): LNHDA, SQIVND (reference sequence). The CDR3 is 15 residues long. CDR3 coding DNA: TGTGCCAGTAGTATAGATGGGGCAGGGGGACAGCCCCAGCATTTT. As protein: CASSIDGAGGQPQHF.

This clonotype was detected a few times. The chain couples TRBV18 to TRBJ1-6, with D tentatively TRBD1 (6 bases). The V gene's germline CDR1 is KGHSH and CDR2 LQKENI. Trimming shortened V by 3 bases and J by 8 bases, and 11 bases separated the two germline ends. The CDR3 loop spans 14 amino acids. CDR3 protein: CASSPTQGDSPLHF. CDR3 coding DNA: TGTGCCAGCTCACCGACACAGGGAGATTCACCCCTCCACTTT.

The chain joins TRBV6-1 to TRBJ2-5; 12 nucleotides match TRBD2. From germline, CDR1 is MNHNS and CDR2 SASEGT. J was trimmed by 5 bases and V by 4 bases; bases with no gene match: 5. The CDR3 loop spans 15 amino acids. In nucleotides, the CDR3 is TGTGCCAGCAGTGGGACTAGCGGGAAAGAGGAGACCCAGTACTTC. Translating it yields CASSGTSGKEETQYF.

This clonotype appeared a single time. One junction end disagrees with the germline gene, perhaps due to a read error. The rearrangement links TRBV11-1 to TRBJ1-4, with 8 bases fitting TRBD1. The CDR3 consists of 15 residues. The germline V gene encodes CDR1 SGHAT and CDR2 FQDESV (reference sequence). As DNA, the CDR3 is TGCGCCAGCAGCCATGGGACAGGTCTTAATGAAAAACTGTTTTTT. This gives the protein CASSHGTGLNEKLFF.

Within the sample, this clonotype is medium-sized. The chain's CDR3 is CSVVGVASGRAGEQFF. In nucleotides, the CDR3 is TGCAGCGTTGTGGGGGTGGCTAGCGGGAGGGCCGGTGAGCAGTTCTTC. The rearrangement joins TRBV29-1 to TRBJ2-1, with 12 bases that match TRBD2. V was clipped by 4 bases and J by 9 bases; unmatched bases: 13. Germline V lookup: CDR1 SQVTM, CDR2 ANQGSEA. This CDR3 region has 16 residues.

The chain joins TRBV11-1 to TRBJ2-1; 12 nucleotides agree with TRBD2. The V segment lost 5 bases and the J segment 8 bases; nucleotides outside the gene matches: 7. Per the germline V gene, CDR1 is SGHAT and CDR2 is FQDESV (reference sequence). The length of the CDR3 is 15 residues. CDR3 protein: CASSAGWTSGDEQFF. The CDR3 nucleotides read TGTGCCAGCAGCGCCGGGTGGACTAGCGGGGATGAGCAGTTCTTC.

J is TRBJ2-6 and V is TRBV6-1, with 9 positions matching TRBD1. The V gene's germline CDR1 is MNHNS and CDR2 SASEGT. V gave up 6 bases and J gave up 4 bases; unmatched junction bases: 7. CDR3 size: 16 residues. CDR3 residues: CASRHGGTGGANVLTF. CDR3 coding DNA: TGTGCCAGCAGACACGGGGGGACAGGGGGGGCCAACGTCCTGACTTTC.

The genes are TRBV6-2 or TRBV6-3 and TRBJ1-2; 8 bases map to TRBD1. CDR3 length: 17 amino acids. Germline V lookup: CDR1 MNHEY, CDR2 SVGEGT. V was pared by 4 bases and J by 2 bases, with 12 bases of the junction left unmatched. As DNA, the CDR3 is TGTGCCAGCAGTTTACGACCCCCTGGACAGGGAAACTATGGCTACACCTTC. Translation gives CASSLRPPGQGNYGYTF.

The chain recombines TRBV18 with TRBJ2-7; 11 bases map to TRBD1. Losses at the gene ends were 6 bases for V and 5 bases for J; bases not matched to a gene: 6. The CDR3 spans 14 residues. Germline lookup yields CDR1 KGHSH and CDR2 LQKENI. CDR3: CASSPGTGGDEQYF. Written as DNA, the CDR3 is TGTGCCAGCTCTCCAGGGACAGGGGGGGACGAGCAGTACTTC.

As for this clonotype: Sequence at one end of the junction differs from germline and may be a read error. This rearrangement joins TRBV27 to TRBJ2-1; 8 bases fit TRBD2. Germline V gene sequence: CDR1 MNHEY, CDR2 SMNVEV (reference sequence). This CDR3 comprises 15 residues. The CDR3 DNA sequence: TGTGCCAGCAGTCTATCGGGAGGGGACTACAATGAGCAGTTCTTC. Protein product: CASSLSGGDYNEQFF.

This clonotype has more than one count but fewer than ten. The rearrangement links TRBV6-2 or TRBV6-3 to TRBJ2-4; TRBD1 or TRBD2 may be the D gene (5 bases each). The CDR3 extends over 14 amino acids. Trimming left V 4 bases short and J 6 bases short, with 13 bases between. Germline V gene data show CDR1 as MNHEY and CDR2 as SVGEGT. The CDR3 protein is CASSFRDEGNIQYF. The CDR3 DNA sequence: TGTGCCAGCAGTTTCCGGGACGAGGGAAACATTCAGTACTTC.

The J gene is TRBJ1-2, the V gene TRBV5-6; D is unclear. This CDR3 is 14 amino acids long. Trimming shortened V by 4 bases and J by 1 base, and 11 bases separated the two germline ends. In germline, CDR1 is SGHDT, CDR2 YYEEEE. CDR3 bases: TGTGCCAGCAGCAAGAGCGGAATTAACTATGGCTACACCTTC. It translates to CASSKSGINYGYTF.

This clonotype showed up just a few times. The chain recombines TRBV19 with TRBJ2-7; 8 bases align to TRBD2. CDR1 is LNHDA, CDR2 SQIVND, per germline (reference sequence). The junction had 8 bases not matched to a gene; V was cut back by 1 base and J by 6 bases. The length of the CDR3 is 15 residues. The CDR3 region is CASSIGNSGTAEQYF. CDR3 nucleotide sequence: TGTGCCAGTAGTATAGGAAATAGCGGGACTGCCGAGCAGTACTTC.

The chain couples TRBV15 to TRBJ1-4, with 7 positions matching TRBD1. V shed 3 bases and J 1 base; nucleotides not matched to a gene: 5. Germline values: CDR1 LNHNV, CDR2 YYDKDF (reference sequence). The CDR3 totals 16 residues. The CDR3 sequence: CATSSQGGLTNEKLFF. The CDR3 DNA is TGTGCCACCAGCAGTCAGGGGGGTCTAACTAATGAAAAACTGTTTTTT.

This clonotype showed up just once. This rearrangement joins TRBV5-1 to TRBJ1-2; perhaps TRBD1 as D (5 bases). This CDR3 contains 15 residues. Germline CDR1 is SGHRS and CDR2 is YFSETQ. Trimming removed 2 bases from V and 4 bases from J, with 15 bases in between. The CDR3 reads CASSFEGARGYGYTF. The CDR3 nucleotides read TGCGCCAGCAGCTTCGAAGGGGCGCGGGGCTATGGCTACACCTTC.